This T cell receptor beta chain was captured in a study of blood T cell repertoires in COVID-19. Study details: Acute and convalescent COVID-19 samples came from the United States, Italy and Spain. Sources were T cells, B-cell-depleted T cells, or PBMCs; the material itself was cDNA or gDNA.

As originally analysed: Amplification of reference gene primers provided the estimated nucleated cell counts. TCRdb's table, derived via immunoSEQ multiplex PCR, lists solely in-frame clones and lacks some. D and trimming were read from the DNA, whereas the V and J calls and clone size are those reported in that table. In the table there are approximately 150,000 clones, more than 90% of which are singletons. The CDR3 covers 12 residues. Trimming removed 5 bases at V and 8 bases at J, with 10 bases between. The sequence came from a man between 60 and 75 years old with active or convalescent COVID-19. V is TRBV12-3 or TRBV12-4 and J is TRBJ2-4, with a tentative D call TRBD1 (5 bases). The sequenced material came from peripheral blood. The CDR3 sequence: CASSTQGYIQYF. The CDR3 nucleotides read TGTGCCAGCAGTACCCAGGGATACATTCAGTACTTC.